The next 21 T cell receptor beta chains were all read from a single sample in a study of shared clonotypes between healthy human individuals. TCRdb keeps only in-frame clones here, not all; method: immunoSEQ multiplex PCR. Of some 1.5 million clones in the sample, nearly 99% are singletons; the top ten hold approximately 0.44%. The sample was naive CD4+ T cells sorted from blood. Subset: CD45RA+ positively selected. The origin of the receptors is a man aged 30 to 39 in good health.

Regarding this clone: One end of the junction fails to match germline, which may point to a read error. The CDR3 is CASSLKNWDRNF. The CDR3 coding sequence is TGTGCCAGCAGCTTGAAAAACTGGGACAGAAACTTC. The J gene is TRBJ2-7, the V gene TRBV13, with 7 bases aligning to TRBD1. Per germline, CDR1 PRHDT and CDR2 FYEKMQ (reference sequence). The CDR3 is 12 residues long.

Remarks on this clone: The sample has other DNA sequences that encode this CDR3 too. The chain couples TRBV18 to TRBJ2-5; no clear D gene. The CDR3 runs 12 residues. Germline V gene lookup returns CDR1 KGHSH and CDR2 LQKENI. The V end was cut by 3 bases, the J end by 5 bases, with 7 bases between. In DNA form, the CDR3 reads TGTGCCAGCTCACCTTCTCTTGAGACCCAGTACTTC. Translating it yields CASSPSLETQYF.

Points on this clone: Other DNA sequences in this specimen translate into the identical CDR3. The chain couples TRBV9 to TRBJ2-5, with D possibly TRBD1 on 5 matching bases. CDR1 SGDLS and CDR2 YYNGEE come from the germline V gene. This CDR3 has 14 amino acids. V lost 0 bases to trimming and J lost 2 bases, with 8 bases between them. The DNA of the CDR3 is TGTGCCAGCAGCGTAGGGTCAGGGCAAGAGACCCAGTACTTC. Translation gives CASSVGSGQETQYF.

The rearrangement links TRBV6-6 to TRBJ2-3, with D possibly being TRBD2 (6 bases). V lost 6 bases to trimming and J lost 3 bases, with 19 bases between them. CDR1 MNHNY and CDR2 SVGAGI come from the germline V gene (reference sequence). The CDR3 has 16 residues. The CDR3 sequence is CASSPLRTTRTDTQYF. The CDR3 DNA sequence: TGTGCCAGCAGCCCACTTAGGACTACCCGAACAGATACGCAGTATTTT.

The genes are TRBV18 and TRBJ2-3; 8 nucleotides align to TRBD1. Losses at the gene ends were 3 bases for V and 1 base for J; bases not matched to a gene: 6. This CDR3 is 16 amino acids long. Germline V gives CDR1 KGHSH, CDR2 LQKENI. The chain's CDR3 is CASSPIGQGRTDTQYF. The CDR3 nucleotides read TGTGCCAGCTCACCGATTGGACAGGGCCGCACAGATACGCAGTATTTT. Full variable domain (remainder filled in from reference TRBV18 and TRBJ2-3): NAGVMQNPRHLVRRRGQEARLRCSPMKGHSHVYWYRQLPEEGLKFMVYLQKENIIDESGMPKERFSAEFPKEGPSILRIQQVVRGDSAAYFCASSPIGQGRTDTQYFGPGTRLTVL.

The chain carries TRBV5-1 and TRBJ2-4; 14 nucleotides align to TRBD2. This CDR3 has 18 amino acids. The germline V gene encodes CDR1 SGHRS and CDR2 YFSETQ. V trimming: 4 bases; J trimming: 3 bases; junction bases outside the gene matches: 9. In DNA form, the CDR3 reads TGCGCCAGCAGCCTGGGACTAGCGGGAGACTCCTACAAAAACATTCAGTACTTC. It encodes CASSLGLAGDSYKNIQYF.

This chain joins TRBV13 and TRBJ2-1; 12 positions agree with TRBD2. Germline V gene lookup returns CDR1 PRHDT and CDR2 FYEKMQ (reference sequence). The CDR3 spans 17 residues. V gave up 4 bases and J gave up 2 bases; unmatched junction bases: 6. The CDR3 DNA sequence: TGTGCCAGCAGCTCCAGGAGGACTAGCGGGACCTACAATGAGCAGTTCTTC. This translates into CASSSRRTSGTYNEQFF. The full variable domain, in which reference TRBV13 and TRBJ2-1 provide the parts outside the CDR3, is AAGVIQSPRHLIKEKRETATLKCYPIPRHDTVYWYQQGPGQDPQFLISFYEKMQSDKGSIPDRFSAQQFSDYHSELNMSSLELGDSALYFCASSSRRTSGTYNEQFFGPGTRLTVL.

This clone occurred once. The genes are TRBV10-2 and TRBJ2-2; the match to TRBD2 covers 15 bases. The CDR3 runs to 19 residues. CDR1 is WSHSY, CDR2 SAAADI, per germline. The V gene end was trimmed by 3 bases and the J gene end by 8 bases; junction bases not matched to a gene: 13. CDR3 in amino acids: CASSDYGLAGGPKSGELFF. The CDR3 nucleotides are TGCGCCAGCAGTGACTACGGACTAGCGGGAGGGCCTAAATCGGGGGAGCTGTTTTTT.

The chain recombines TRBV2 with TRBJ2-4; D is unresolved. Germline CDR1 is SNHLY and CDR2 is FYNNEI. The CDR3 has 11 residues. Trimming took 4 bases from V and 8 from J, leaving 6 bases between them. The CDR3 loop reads CASSVNDIQYF. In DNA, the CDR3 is TGTGCCAGCAGTGTTAATGACATTCAGTACTTC.

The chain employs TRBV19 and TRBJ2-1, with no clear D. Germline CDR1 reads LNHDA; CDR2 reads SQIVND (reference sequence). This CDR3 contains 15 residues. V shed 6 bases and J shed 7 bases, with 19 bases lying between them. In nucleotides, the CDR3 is TGTGCCAGTAGCCAGGACGTTCCCCGGCGGAATGAGCAGTTCTTC. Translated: CASSQDVPRRNEQFF.

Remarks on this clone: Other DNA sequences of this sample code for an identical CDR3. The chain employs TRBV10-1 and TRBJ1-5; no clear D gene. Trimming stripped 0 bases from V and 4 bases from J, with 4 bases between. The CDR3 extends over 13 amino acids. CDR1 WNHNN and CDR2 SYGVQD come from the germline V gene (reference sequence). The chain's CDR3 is CASSESLNQPQHF. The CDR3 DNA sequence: TGCGCCAGCAGTGAGTCACTGAATCAGCCCCAGCATTTT.

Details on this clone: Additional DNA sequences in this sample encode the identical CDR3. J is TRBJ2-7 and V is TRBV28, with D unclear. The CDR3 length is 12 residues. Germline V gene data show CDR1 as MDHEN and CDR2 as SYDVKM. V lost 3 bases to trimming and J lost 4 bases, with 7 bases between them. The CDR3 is CASSFSVYEQYF. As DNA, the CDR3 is TGTGCCAGCAGTTTCTCGGTATACGAGCAGTACTTC. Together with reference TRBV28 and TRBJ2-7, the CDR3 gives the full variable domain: DVKVTQSSRYLVKRTGEKVFLECVQDMDHENMFWYRQDPGLGLRLIYFSYDVKMKEKGDIPEGYSVSREKKERFSLILESASTNQTSMYLCASSFSVYEQYFGPGTRLTVT.

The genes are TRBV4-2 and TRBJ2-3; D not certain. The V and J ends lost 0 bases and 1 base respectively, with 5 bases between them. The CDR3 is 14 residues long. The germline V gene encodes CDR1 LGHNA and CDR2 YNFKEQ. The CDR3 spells CASSQDPGTDTQYF. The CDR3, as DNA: TGTGCCAGCAGCCAAGATCCAGGCACAGATACGCAGTATTTT.

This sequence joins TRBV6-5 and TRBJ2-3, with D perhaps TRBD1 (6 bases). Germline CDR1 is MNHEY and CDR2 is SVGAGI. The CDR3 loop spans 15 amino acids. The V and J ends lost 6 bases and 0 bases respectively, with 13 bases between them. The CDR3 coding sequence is TGTGCCAGCAGCCCTATGGGGGCCAGCACAGATACGCAGTATTTT. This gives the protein CASSPMGASTDTQYF.

The CDR3 DNA follows: TGTGCCAGCAGCGTAGGCGGCGAGGGAGTCTCTGGAAACACCATATATTTT. Translating it yields CASSVGGEGVSGNTIYF. This chain links TRBV9 with TRBJ1-3; unclear D gene. The CDR3 extends over 17 amino acids. Between the trimmed V and J ends, which lost 0 bases and 0 bases, there was a span of 13 bases. Germline-derived CDR1 and CDR2 are SGDLS and YYNGEE.

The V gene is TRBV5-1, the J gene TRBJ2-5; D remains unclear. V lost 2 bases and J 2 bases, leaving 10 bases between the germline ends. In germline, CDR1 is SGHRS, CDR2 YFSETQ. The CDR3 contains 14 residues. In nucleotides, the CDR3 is TGCGCCAGCAGCTTCGGACGGCAACAAGAGACCCAGTACTTC. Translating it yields CASSFGRQQETQYF.

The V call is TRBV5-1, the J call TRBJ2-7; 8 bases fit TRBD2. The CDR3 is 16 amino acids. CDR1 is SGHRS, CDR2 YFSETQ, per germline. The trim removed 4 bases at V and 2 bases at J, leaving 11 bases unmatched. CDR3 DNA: TGCGCCAGCAGCCCGGGAGGGCTAGCCCTTCCCTACGAGCAGTACTTC. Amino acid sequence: CASSPGGLALPYEQYF. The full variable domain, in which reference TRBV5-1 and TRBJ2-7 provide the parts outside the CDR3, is KAGVTQTPRYLIKTRGQQVTLSCSPISGHRSVSWYQQTPGQGLQFLFEYFSETQRNKGNFPGRFSGRQFSNSRSEMNVSTLELGDSALYLCASSPGGLALPYEQYFGPGTRLTVT.

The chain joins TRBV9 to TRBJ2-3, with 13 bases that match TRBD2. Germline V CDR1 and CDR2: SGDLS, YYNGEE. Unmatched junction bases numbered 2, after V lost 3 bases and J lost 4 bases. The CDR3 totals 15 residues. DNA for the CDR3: TGTGCCAGCAGCGAACTAGCGGGAGGGCCAGATACGCAGTATTTT. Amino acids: CASSELAGGPDTQYF.

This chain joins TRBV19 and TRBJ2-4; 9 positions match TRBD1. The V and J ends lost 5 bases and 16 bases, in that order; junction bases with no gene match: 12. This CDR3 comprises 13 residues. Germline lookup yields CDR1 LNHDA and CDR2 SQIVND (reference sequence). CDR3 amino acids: CASSPSTGGVAYF. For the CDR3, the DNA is TGTGCCAGTAGTCCATCGACAGGGGGTGTAGCTTACTTC.

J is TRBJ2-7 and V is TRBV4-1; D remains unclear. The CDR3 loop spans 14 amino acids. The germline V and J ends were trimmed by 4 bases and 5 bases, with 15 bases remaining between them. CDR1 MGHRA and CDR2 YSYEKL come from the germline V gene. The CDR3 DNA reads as TGCGCCAGCAGCCCTCGGGTCTCCCAGGACGAGCAGTACTTC. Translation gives CASSPRVSQDEQYF.

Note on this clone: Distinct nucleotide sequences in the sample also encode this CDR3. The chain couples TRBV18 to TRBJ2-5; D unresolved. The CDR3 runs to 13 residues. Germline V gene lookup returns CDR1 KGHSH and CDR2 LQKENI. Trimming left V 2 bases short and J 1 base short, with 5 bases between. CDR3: CASSPVPQETQYF. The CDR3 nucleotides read TGTGCCAGCTCACCAGTCCCCCAAGAGACCCAGTACTTC.